This TCR beta chain was identified in a study of T cells in localized non-small cell lung cancer (dated by TCRdb to 2020 to 2022). Concerning the study at large: The study examined T cell repertoires in a few hundred patients with early-stage NSCLC and compared tumors with uninvolved tumor-adjacent lungs. All 220 or so NSCLC patients in the cohort were treatment-naive and had localized lung tumors that were resected. The mean age of the NSCLC patients was around 67 years, with about 120 men and 85 to 110 women.

At diagnosis, tumor, uninvolved tumor-adjacent lung and peripheral blood were collected and then preserved as a mix of FFPE and fresh-frozen material. For TCR repertoire profiling, the blood samples were analyzed as peripheral blood mononuclear cells. TCR beta CDR3 regions were sequenced from DNA using the immunoSEQ Assay. Regarding the original processing steps: To compute T cell density, TCR beta template counts were normalized to usable DNA, which was estimated by amplifying housekeeping genes. The preseqR package was used to estimate richness by extrapolating to 400,000 templates for PBMC samples and to 120,000 templates for tissue samples. Clonality was calculated as one minus Pielou's evenness. Tissue-enriched TCRs were identified by differential abundance testing using productive amino-acid clonotypes, minimum total count 5 and alpha 0.1. The Jaccard Index and the Morisita Overlap Index were used to quantify repertoire overlap between compartments. GLIPH clustered TCR beta CDR3s with public tetramer-defined viral CDR3s; viral motifs required at least three viral sequences plus V-gene enrichment. This immuneACCESS table, as held by TCRdb, lists in-frame sequences with V and J called but not all clones. Of the missing ones, under half trace to an unresolved V gene in checked studies; the others have no known cause. Clonal size and the V and J genes are those of that table, whereas D and trimming came from the DNA. Within this sample are 58,000 or so clones, with about 90% of them counted one time only. Just under 2% of the sample rests with the top ten.

Note on this clone: The antigen it binds to is not known. The sample holds no much larger clone one base away, and base qualities are not on file.

On the study overall, not on this receptor specifically: Multi-region tumor sequencing was not performed, so intratumor heterogeneity could not be excluded. Because the study design was exploratory, TCR variables were selected using unadjusted p-values without false-discovery rate correction. Higher blood T cell density associated with longer overall survival, while higher adjacent-lung clonality associated with shorter survival. The highest T cell clonality was observed in uninvolved tumor-adjacent lung, where clonality exceeded that of tumor, suggesting that antigenic responses were more focused in uninvolved tumor-adjacent lung. A median of approximately 57 of the top 100 tumor clones were detected in paired uninvolved adjacent lung, and around 30 of these tumor clones were also found among the top 100 clones of the paired uninvolved adjacent lung.

This material consisted of peripheral blood, taken before any cancer treatment. The clonotype originates from a woman aged 40 to 75 with stage I lung adenocarcinoma.

Read as DNA, the sequence is TGTGCCATCAGTGAGTCTATGCGGACTAGCACTATCAATGAGCAGTTCTTC. Its translation is CAISESMRTSTINEQFF. The chain uses TRBV10-3 and TRBJ2-1, and 8 junctional nucleotides match TRBD2. Trimming removed 0 bases from V and 6 bases from J; the gene matches leave 10 bases unexplained. Spanning cysteine to phenylalanine, the CDR3 consists of 17 amino acids. Left in the record is the CDR3 DNA by itself, 51 bases read in frame from the first base. As encoded in the germline V gene, CDR1 is ENHRY while CDR2 is SYGVKD.